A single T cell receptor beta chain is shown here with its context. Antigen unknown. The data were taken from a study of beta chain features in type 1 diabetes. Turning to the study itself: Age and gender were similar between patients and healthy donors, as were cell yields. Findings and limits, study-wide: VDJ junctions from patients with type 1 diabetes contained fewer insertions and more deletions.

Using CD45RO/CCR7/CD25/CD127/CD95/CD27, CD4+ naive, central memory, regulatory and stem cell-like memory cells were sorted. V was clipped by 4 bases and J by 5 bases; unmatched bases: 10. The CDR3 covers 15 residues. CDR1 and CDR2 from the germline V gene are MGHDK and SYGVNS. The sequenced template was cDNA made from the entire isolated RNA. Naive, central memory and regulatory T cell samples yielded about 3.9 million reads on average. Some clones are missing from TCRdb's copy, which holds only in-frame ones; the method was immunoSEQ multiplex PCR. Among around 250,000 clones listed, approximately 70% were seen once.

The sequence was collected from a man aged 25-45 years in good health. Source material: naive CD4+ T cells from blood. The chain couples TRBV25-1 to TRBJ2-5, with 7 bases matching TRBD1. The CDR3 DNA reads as TGTGCCAGCAGTGGATACAGGGGAGAATGGGAGACCCAGTACTTC. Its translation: CASSGYRGEWETQYF.